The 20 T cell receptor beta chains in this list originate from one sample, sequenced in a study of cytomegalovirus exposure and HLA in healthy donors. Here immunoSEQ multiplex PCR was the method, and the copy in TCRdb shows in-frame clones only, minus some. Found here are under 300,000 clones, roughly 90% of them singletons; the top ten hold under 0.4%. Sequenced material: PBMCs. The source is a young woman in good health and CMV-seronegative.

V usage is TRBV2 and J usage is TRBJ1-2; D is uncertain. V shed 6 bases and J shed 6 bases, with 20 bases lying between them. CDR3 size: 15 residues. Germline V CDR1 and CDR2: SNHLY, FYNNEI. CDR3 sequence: CASRAQEGKGDGYTF. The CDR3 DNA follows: TGTGCCAGCAGGGCCCAGGAGGGCAAGGGAGATGGCTACACCTTC.

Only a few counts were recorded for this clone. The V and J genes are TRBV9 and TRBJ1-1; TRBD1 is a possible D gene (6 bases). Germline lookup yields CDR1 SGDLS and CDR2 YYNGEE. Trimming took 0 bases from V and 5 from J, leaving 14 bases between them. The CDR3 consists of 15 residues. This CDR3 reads CASSVAKAGVTEAFF. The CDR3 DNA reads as TGTGCCAGCAGCGTAGCTAAGGCAGGGGTGACTGAAGCTTTCTTT.

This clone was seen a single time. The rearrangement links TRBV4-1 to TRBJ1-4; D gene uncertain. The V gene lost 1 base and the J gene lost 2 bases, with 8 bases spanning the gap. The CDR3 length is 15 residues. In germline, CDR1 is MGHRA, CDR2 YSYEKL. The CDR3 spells CASSQGGGTNEKLFF. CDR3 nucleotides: TGCGCCAGCAGCCAAGGCGGAGGGACTAATGAAAAACTGTTTTTT.

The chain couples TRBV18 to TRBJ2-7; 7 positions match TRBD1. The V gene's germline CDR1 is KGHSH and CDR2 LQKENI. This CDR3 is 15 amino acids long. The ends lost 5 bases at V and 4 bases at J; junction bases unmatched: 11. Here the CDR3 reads CASSNLGTDLYEQYF. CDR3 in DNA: TGTGCCAGCTCAAACCTCGGGACAGATTTATACGAGCAGTACTTC.

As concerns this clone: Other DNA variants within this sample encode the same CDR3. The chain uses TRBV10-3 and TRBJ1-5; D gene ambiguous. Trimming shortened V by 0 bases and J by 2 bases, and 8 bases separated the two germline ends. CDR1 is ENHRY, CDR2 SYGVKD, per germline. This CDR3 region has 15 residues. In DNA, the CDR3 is TGTGCCATCAGTGAGTCATCCCGGGGCAATCAGCCCCAGCATTTT. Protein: CAISESSRGNQPQHF.

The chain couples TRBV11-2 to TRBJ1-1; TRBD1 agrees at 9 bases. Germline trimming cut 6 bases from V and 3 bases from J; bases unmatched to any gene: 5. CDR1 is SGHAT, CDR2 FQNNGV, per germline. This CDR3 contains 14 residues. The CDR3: CASSKQGADTEAFF. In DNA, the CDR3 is TGTGCCAGCAGTAAACAGGGGGCTGACACTGAAGCTTTCTTT.

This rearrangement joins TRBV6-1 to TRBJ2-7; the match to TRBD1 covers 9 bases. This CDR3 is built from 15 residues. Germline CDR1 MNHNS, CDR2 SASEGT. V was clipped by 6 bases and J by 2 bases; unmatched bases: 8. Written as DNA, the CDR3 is TGTGCCAGCAGGACCGGGACAGGGATAACCTACGAGCAGTACTTC. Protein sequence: CASRTGTGITYEQYF.

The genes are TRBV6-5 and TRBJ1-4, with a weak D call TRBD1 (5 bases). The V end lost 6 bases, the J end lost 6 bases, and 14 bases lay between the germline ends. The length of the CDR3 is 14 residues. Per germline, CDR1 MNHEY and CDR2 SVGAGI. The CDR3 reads CASRKGKLYEKLFF. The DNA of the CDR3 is TGTGCCAGCAGAAAGGGGAAGCTATATGAAAAACTGTTTTTT.

The CDR3 sequence is CASSDWSGGSYEQYV. In DNA form, the CDR3 reads TGTGCCAGCAGTGATTGGTCAGGGGGATCCTACGAGCAGTACGTC. The V call is TRBV6-1, the J call TRBJ2-7; 7 nucleotides line up with TRBD1. V lost 3 bases and J lost 1; bases outside the gene matches: 6. In germline, CDR1 is MNHNS, CDR2 SASEGT. The CDR3 sequence is 15 residues long.

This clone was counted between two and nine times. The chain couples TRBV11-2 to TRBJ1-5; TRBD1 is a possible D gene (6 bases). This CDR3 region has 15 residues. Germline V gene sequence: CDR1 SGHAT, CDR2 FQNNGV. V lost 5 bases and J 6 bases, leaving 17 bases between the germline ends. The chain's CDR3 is CASSRTTGFRQPQHF. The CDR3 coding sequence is TGTGCCAGCAGCCGTACAACAGGGTTTCGTCAGCCCCAGCATTTT.

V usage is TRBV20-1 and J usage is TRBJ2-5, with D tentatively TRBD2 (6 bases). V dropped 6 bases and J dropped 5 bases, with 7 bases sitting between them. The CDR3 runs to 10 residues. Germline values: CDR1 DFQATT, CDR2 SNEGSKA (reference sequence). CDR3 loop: CSAGSETQYF. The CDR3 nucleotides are TGCAGTGCCGGGAGTGAGACCCAGTACTTC.

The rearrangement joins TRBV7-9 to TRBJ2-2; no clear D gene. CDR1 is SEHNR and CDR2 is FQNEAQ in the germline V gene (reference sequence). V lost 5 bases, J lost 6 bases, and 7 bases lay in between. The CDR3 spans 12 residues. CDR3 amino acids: CASSSSPGELFF. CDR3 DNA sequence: TGTGCCAGCAGCAGTAGTCCCGGGGAGCTGTTTTTT.

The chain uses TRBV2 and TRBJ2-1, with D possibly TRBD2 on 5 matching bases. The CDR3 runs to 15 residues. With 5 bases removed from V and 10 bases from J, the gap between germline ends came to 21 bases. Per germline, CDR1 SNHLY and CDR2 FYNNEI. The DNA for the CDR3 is TGTGCCAGCAGTCCCTTGACGCCCACGGGGTTGGAGCAGTTCTTC. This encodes CASSPLTPTGLEQFF.

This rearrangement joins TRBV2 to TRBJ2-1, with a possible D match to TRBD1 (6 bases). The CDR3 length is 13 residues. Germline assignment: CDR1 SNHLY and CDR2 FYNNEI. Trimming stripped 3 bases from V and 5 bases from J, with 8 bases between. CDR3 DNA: TGTGCCAGCAGTGACCAGGGGCACAATGAGCAGTTCTTC. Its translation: CASSDQGHNEQFF. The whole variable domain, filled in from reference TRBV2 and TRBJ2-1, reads EPEVTQTPSHQVTQMGQEVILRCVPISNHLYFYWYRQILGQKVEFLVSFYNNEISEKSEIFDDQFSVERPDGSNFTLKIRSTKLEDSAMYFCASSDQGHNEQFFGPGTRLTVL.

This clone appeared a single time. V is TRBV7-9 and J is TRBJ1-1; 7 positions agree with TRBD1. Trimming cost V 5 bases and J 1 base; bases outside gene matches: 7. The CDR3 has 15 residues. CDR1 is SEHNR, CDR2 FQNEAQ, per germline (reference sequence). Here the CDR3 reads CASSQLTGTNTEAFF. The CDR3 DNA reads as TGTGCCAGCAGCCAATTGACAGGGACGAACACTGAAGCTTTCTTT.

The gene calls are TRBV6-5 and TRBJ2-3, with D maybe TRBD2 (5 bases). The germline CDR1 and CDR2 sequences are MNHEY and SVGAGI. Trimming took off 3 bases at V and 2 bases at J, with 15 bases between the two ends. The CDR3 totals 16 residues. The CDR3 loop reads CASSYPGGSSTDTQYF. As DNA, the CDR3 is TGTGCCAGCAGTTATCCTGGCGGGTCTTCCACAGATACGCAGTATTTT.

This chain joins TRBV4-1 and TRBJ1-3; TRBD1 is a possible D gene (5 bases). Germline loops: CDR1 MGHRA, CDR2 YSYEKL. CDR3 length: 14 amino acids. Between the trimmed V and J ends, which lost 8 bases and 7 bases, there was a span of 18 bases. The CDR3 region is CASRGSEGWNTIYF. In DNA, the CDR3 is TGCGCCAGCCGTGGTTCGGAGGGGTGGAACACCATATATTTT.

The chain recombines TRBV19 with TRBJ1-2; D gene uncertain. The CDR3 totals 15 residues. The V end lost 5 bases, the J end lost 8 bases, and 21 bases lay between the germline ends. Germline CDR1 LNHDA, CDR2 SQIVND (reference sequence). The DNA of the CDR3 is TGTGCCAGTAGTTCCTTGGGAGTGGTTCTTGGCGGCTACACCTTC. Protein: CASSSLGVVLGGYTF. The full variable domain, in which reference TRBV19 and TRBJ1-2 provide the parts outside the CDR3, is DGGITQSPKYLFRKEGQNVTLSCEQNLNHDAMYWYRQDPGQGLRLIYYSQIVNDFQKGDIAEGYSVSREKKESFPLTVTSAQKNPTAFYLCASSSLGVVLGGYTFGSGTRLTVV.

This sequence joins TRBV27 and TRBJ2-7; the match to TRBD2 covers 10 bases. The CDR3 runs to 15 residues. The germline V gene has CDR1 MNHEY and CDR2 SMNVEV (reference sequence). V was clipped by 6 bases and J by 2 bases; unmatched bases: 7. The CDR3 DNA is TGTGCCAGCAGCCCAGGACTAGCGGACACCTACGAGCAGTACGTC. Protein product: CASSPGLADTYEQYV.

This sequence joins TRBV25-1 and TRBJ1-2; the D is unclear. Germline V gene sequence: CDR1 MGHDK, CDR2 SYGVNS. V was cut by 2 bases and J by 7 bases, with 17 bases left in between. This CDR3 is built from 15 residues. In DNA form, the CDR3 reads TGTGCCAGCAGTGAAAAGGTCTCACCCTCTAGTGGCTACACCTTC. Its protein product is CASSEKVSPSSGYTF.